The 5 T cell receptor beta chains listed next were all sequenced from one sample in a study of regulatory T cells in long-lasting Graves disease. Specified time point: persistent/refractory GD, antithyroid drugs over 5 years with positive TRAb. The TCR library was made from RNA extracted from PBMCs. Construction of TCR beta libraries relied on iRepertoire HTBI primers and on Arm-PCR targeting CDR3 regions. TCRdb called the multiplex PCR reads again in MiXCR, with one record for every CDR3 protein. This table has around 450,000 distinct CDR3 sequences, 20% to 25% appearing once. The starting material was peripheral blood mononuclear cells (PBMCs), obtained when the disease was refractory, from a patient treated with antithyroid drugs. The receptor source for this set is a female donor with Graves disease.

This clonotype occurred a few times. In DNA, the CDR3 is TGTGCCAGTAGGACGAGGACAGCGATGAACACTGAAGCTTTCTTT. Amino acid sequence: CASRTRTAMNTEAFF. The chain is built from TRBV19 and TRBJ1-1; tentatively, D is TRBD1 (6 bases). The germline CDR1 and CDR2 sequences are LNHDA and SQIVND (reference sequence). The V end was cut by 6 bases, the J end by 0 bases, with 14 bases between. The CDR3 is 15 amino acids.

This chain links TRBV19 with TRBJ1-6, with TRBD1 as a possible D gene (5 bases). The germline V gene has CDR1 LNHDA and CDR2 SQIVND (reference sequence). With 4 bases removed from V and 7 bases from J, the gap between germline ends came to 8 bases. The CDR3 consists of 13 residues. Written as DNA, the CDR3 is TGTGCCAGTAGTAAGGGACGGAATTCACCCCTCCACTTT. Translated: CASSKGRNSPLHF.

This clonotype was found once. The V call is TRBV12-3 or TRBV12-4, the J call TRBJ2-1; TRBD1 matches 8 bases. The CDR3 covers 15 residues. Trimming took 4 bases from V and 3 from J; bases not matched to a gene: 5. Written as DNA, the CDR3 is TGTGCCAGCAGTTCCCGGGACAGGCACTACAATGAGCAGTTCTTC. Amino acids: CASSSRDRHYNEQFF.

This clonotype was observed a few times. This chain connects TRBV20-1 to TRBJ1-1; 7 positions agree with TRBD1. The length of the CDR3 is 12 residues. Germline trimming cut 0 bases from V and 6 bases from J; bases unmatched to any gene: 1. Germline V gives CDR1 DFQATT, CDR2 SNEGSKA (reference sequence). The CDR3 reads CSAREDRAEAFF. As DNA, the CDR3 is TGCAGTGCTAGAGAAGACAGGGCTGAAGCTTTCTTT.

This clonotype was seen a few times. For the CDR3, the DNA is TGTGCCAGCGGTTGGAACTATGGCTACACCTTC. Protein: CASGWNYGYTF. This chain connects TRBV28 to TRBJ1-2; no clear D. This CDR3 has 11 residues. Germline V lookup: CDR1 MDHEN, CDR2 SYDVKM. Trimming pared 8 bases from V and 2 bases from J, leaving 6 bases between.